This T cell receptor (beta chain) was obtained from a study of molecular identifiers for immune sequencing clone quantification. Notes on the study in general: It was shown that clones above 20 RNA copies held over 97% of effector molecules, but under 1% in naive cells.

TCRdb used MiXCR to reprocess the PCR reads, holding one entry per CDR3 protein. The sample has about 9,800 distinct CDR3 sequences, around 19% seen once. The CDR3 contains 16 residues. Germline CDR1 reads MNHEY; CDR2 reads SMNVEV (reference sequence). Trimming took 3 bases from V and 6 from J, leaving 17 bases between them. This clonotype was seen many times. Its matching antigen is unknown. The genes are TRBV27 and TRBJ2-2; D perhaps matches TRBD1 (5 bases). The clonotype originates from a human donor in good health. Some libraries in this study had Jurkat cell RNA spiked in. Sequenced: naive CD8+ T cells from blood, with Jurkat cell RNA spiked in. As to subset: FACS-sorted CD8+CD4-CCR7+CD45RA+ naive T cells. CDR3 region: CASSFGPTVYAGELFF. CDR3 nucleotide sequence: TGTGCCAGCAGTTTTGGGCCGACAGTCTATGCCGGGGAGCTGTTTTTT.